This T cell receptor (beta chain) was profiled in a study of cytomegalovirus exposure and HLA in healthy donors. Overall study results and limits: TCR beta chains numbering about 160 were designated cytomegalovirus-associated. Usually a TCR sequence was rare, but some public TCRs were found in many donors.

PCR primers comprised 60 Vbeta and 13 Jbeta primers. Method: immunoSEQ multiplex PCR; TCRdb's copy keeps in-frame clones and lacks some. There are tens of thousands of clones in the sample, with roughly an eighth held by the top ten. On this clone: Its specificity is not known.

This sequence originates from a woman in her sixties in good health and CMV-seropositive. Material: PBMCs.

The CDR3 spells CASSYEGQGAYEQYF. The CDR3 nucleotides read TGTGCCAGCAGTTACGAAGGACAGGGGGCCTACGAGCAGTACTTC. The genes are TRBV6-5 and TRBJ2-5, with TRBD1 identical over 10 bases. The DNA end is a closer match to TRBJ2-7, so the J assignment may be wrong. The CDR3 has 15 residues. Per the germline V gene, CDR1 is MNHEY and CDR2 is SVGAGI.